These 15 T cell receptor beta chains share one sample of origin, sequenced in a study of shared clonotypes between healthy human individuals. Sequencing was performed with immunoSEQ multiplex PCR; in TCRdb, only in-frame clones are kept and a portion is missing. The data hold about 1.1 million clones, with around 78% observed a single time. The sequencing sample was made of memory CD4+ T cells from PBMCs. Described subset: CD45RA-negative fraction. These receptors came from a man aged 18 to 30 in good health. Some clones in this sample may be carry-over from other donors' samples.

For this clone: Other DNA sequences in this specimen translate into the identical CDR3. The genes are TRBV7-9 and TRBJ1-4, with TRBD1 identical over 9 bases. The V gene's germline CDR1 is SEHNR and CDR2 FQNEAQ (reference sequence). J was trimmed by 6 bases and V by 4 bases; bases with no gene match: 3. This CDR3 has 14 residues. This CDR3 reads CASSSGQGDEKLFF. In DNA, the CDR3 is TGTGCCAGCAGCTCGGGACAGGGTGATGAAAAACTGTTTTTT.

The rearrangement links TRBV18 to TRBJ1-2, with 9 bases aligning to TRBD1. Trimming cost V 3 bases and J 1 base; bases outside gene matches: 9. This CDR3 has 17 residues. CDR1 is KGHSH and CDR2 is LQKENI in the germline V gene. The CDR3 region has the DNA TGTGCCAGCTCACCCAACTTCGACAGGGGGAATAACTATGGCTACACCTTC. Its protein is CASSPNFDRGNNYGYTF.

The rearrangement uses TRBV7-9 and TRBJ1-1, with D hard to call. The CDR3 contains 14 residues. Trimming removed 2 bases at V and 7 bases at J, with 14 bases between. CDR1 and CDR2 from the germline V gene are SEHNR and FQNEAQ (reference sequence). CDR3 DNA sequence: TGTGCCAGCAGCTTATTCCAGGTCTACGGTGAAGCTTTCTTT. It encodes CASSLFQVYGEAFF.

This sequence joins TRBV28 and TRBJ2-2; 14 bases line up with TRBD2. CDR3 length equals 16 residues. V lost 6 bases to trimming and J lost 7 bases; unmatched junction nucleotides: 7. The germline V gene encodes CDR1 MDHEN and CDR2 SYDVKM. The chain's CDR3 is CASRPGTSGSYGELFF. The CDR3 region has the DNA TGTGCCAGCAGACCGGGGACTAGCGGGAGCTACGGGGAGCTGTTTTTT.

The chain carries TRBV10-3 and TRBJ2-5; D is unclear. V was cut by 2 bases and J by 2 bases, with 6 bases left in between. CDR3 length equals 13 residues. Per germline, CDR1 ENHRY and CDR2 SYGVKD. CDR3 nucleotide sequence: TGTGCCATCAGTGAGGCACTTCAAGAGACCCAGTACTTC. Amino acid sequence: CAISEALQETQYF.

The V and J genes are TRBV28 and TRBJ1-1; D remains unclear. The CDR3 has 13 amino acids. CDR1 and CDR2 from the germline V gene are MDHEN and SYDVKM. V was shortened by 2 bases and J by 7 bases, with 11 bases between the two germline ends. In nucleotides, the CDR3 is TGTGCCAGCAGTTTAACCCGGGCGGTTGAAGCTTTCTTT. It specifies CASSLTRAVEAFF.

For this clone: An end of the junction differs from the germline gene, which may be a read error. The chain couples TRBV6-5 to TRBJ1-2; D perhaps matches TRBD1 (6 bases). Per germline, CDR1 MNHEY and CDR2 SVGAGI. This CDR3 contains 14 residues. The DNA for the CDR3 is TGTGCCAGTAGTTTGCCAGGGGACTACTATGGCTACACCTTC. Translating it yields CASSLPGDYYGYTF.

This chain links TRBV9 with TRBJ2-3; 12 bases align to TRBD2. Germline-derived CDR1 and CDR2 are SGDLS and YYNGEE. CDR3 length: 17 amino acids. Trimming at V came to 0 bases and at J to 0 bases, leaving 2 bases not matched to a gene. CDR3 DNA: TGTGCCAGCAGCGTAGGTGGGACTAGCGGGAGCACAGATACGCAGTATTTT. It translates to CASSVGGTSGSTDTQYF.

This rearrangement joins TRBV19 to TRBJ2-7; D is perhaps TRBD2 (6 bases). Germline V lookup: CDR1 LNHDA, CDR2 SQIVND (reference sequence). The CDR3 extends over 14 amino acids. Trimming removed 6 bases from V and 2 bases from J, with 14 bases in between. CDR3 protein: CASREGSGAYEQYF. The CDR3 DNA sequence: TGTGCCAGTAGGGAGGGCAGCGGAGCCTACGAGCAGTACTTC.

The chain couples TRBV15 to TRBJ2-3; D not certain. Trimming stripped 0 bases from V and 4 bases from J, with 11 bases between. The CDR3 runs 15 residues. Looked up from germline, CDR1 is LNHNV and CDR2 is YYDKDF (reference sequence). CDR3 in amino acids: CATSREVAAPDTQYF. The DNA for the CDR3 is TGTGCCACCAGCAGAGAAGTGGCGGCCCCAGATACGCAGTATTTT.

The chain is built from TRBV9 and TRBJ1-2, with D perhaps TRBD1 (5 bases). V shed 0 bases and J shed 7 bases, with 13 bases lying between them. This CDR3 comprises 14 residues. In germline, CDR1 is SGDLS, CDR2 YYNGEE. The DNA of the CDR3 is TGTGCCAGCAGCGTAGGACAGCTTTTGAGTGGCTACACCTTC. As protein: CASSVGQLLSGYTF.

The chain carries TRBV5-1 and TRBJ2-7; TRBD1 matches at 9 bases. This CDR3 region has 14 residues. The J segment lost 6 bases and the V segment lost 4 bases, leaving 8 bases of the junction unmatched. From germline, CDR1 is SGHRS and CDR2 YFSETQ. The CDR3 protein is CASSQGQGMSEQYF. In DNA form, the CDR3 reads TGCGCCAGCAGCCAGGGACAGGGTATGAGCGAGCAGTACTTC.

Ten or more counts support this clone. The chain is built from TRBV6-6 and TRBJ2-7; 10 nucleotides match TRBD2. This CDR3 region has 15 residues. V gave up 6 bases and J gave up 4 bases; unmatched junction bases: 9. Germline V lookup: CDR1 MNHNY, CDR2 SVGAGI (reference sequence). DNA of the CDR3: TGTGCCAGCAGCCCAAGGCTAGCGGGAGCATACGAGCAGTACTTC. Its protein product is CASSPRLAGAYEQYF.

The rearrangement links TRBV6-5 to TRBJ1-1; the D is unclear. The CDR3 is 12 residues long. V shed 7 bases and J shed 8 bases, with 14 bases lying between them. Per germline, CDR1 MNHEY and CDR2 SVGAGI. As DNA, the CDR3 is TGTGCCAGCACCCGGCGGACGGGAGAAGCTTTCTTT. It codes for CASTRRTGEAFF.

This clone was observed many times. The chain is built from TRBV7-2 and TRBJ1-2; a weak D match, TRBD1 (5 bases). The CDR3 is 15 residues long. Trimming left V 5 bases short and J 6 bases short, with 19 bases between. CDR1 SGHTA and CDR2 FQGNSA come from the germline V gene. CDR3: CASSHKQALLDGYTF. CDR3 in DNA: TGTGCCAGCAGCCACAAACAGGCACTTTTGGATGGCTACACCTTC.